This TCR beta chain appears in the sequencing data of a study of cytomegalovirus exposure and HLA in healthy donors. Study results and caveats: Subsequent analysis revealed that first-cohort TCR clusters tended to co-occur in the approximately 120 validation repertoires.

Here immunoSEQ multiplex PCR was the method, and the copy in TCRdb shows in-frame clones only, minus some. The table includes 120,000 or so clones, roughly nine tenths detected once. For this clone: Its antigen is undetermined.

This CDR3 comprises 14 residues. V lost 6 bases and J lost 7; bases outside the gene matches: 7. Germline CDR1 reads MDHEN; CDR2 reads SYDVKM. This clonotype was obtained from a man aged 18 to 29 in good health and CMV-seropositive. The V call is TRBV28, the J call TRBJ1-4; TRBD1 aligns across 8 bases. Sequencing input: PBMCs. The CDR3 protein is CASSSTGGAEKLFF. The CDR3 region has the DNA TGTGCCAGCAGCTCAACAGGGGGGGCTGAAAAACTGTTTTTT. Full variable domain (remainder filled in from reference TRBV28 and TRBJ1-4): DVKVTQSSRYLVKRTGEKVFLECVQDMDHENMFWYRQDPGLGLRLIYFSYDVKMKEKGDIPEGYSVSREKKERFSLILESASTNQTSMYLCASSSTGGAEKLFFGSGTQLSVL.